The 19 T cell receptor beta chains below were found in one sample sequenced in a study of relationships among human T cell subsets. Memory T cells were selected with anti-CD45RO beads from the CD45RA-negative fraction. From mRNA, alpha and beta CDR3 regions were amplified using semiquantitative ARM-PCR. In ARM-PCR, communal superprimers followed tagged nested gene-specific primers for exponential amplification. TCRdb passed the multiplex PCR reads through MiXCR, listing each CDR3 protein once. This table has 7,500 to 9,500 distinct CDR3 sequences, about 52% appearing once. The source material was memory T cells sorted from blood. The receptor source for this set is a man between 35 and 55 years old in good health.

This chain uses TRBV11-2 with TRBJ2-3; the D is unclear. The V gene lost 2 bases and the J gene lost 2 bases, with 11 bases spanning the gap. CDR1 is SGHAT, CDR2 FQNNGV, per germline. The length of the CDR3 is 15 residues. CDR3 protein: CASSLRPQPTDTQYF. CDR3 bases: TGTGCCAGCAGCTTAAGACCCCAACCCACAGATACGCAGTATTTT.

This sequence joins TRBV19 and TRBJ2-1, with 8 bases aligning to TRBD2. The CDR3 loop spans 19 amino acids. Trimming at V came to 3 bases and at J to 5 bases, leaving 18 bases not matched to a gene. CDR1 and CDR2 from the germline V gene are LNHDA and SQIVND (reference sequence). CDR3 coding DNA: TGTGCCAGTAGTATGGTCCAGGGACTAGTCGGGCGGTTAAACAATGAGCAGTTCTTC. Its translation: CASSMVQGLVGRLNNEQFF.

This chain uses TRBV5-5 with TRBJ2-7, with D tentatively TRBD1 (5 bases). CDR1 is SGHKS, CDR2 YYEKEE, per germline (reference sequence). V shed 0 bases and J shed 6 bases, with 13 bases lying between them. The CDR3 spans 14 residues. The CDR3 spells CASSLVQDASEQYF. CDR3 in DNA: TGTGCCAGCAGCTTGGTACAGGATGCTTCCGAGCAGTACTTC. The full variable domain, rest sourced from reference TRBV5-5 and TRBJ2-7, is DAGVTQSPTHLIKTRGQQVTLRCSPISGHKSVSWYQQVLGQGPQFIFQYYEKEERGRGNFPDRFSARQFPNYSSELNVNALLLGDSALYLCASSLVQDASEQYFGPGTRLTVT.

This clonotype was detected only a few times. V is TRBV5-1 and J is TRBJ2-7, with D possibly matching TRBD1 (6 bases). The CDR3 contains 13 residues. Trimming took 7 bases from V and 0 from J, leaving 11 bases between them. Looked up from germline, CDR1 is SGHRS and CDR2 is YFSETQ. The CDR3 here is CASCKGDSYEQYF. CDR3 coding DNA: TGCGCCAGCTGCAAGGGGGACTCCTACGAGCAGTACTTC.

This clonotype showed up just a few times. CDR3 nucleotides: TGTGCCAGCAGCTACCGACAGGGCGGGAGGGAGACCCAGTACTTC. Translated, it gives CASSYRQGGRETQYF. The V call is TRBV11-2, the J call TRBJ2-5; D is perhaps TRBD2 (8 bases). Trimming took 4 bases from V and 5 from J, leaving 17 bases between them. CDR3 size: 15 residues. Germline V gene lookup returns CDR1 SGHAT and CDR2 FQNNGV.

The V call is TRBV11-3, the J call TRBJ2-1, with 7 positions matching TRBD1. Germline-derived CDR1 and CDR2 are SGHNT and YENEEA. V lost 1 base, J lost 7 bases, and 10 bases stayed unmatched. The CDR3 totals 16 residues. The CDR3 sequence is CASSLGSAGGENEQFF. The CDR3 DNA reads as TGTGCCAGCAGCTTAGGTTCGGCAGGGGGTGAGAATGAGCAGTTCTTC.

This sequence joins TRBV6-6 and TRBJ1-1; D gene uncertain. The CDR3 runs to 13 residues. CDR1 and CDR2 (germline): MNHNY, SVGAGI (reference sequence). Deletions cut 0 bases from V and 4 bases from J, with 6 bases between. The CDR3 reads CASSYSKSTEAFF. CDR3 nucleotide sequence: TGTGCCAGCAGTTACTCGAAGTCCACTGAAGCTTTCTTT.

This clonotype was recorded once. It is likely a read error, because the conserved phenylalanine at the end of the CDR3 is missing. This chain joins TRBV5-1 and TRBJ2-7, with 7 bases fitting TRBD2. CDR1 is SGHRS and CDR2 is YFSETQ in the germline V gene. The CDR3 totals 14 residues. J lost 3 bases, V lost 4 bases, and 7 bases had no gene match. The CDR3 region is CASSARESHYEQYS. The DNA for the CDR3 is TGCGCCAGCAGCGCGCGGGAGTCCCACTACGAGCAGTACTCC.

This rearrangement joins TRBV28 to TRBJ2-1; 7 positions agree with TRBD1. The CDR3 is 14 amino acids. The germline V gene has CDR1 MDHEN and CDR2 SYDVKM. The V and J ends lost 4 bases and 7 bases, in that order; junction bases with no gene match: 7. The CDR3: CASSSGQSRNEQFF. The CDR3 nucleotides are TGTGCCAGCAGTTCGGGACAGTCTCGAAATGAGCAGTTCTTC.

In its sample, this clonotype is medium-sized. The V and J genes are TRBV11-2 and TRBJ2-2; tentative D call: TRBD1 (6 bases). Germline CDR1 reads SGHAT; CDR2 reads FQNNGV. The CDR3 totals 14 residues. Trimming shortened V by 3 bases and J by 2 bases, and 7 bases separated the two germline ends. This CDR3 reads CASSLDRNTGELFF. The CDR3 coding sequence is TGTGCCAGCAGCTTGGACAGAAACACCGGGGAGCTGTTTTTT.

Points on this clonotype: At one boundary the junction diverges from the germline segment, which might be a read error. The chain combines TRBV27 with TRBJ1-5; TRBD1 might be the D (6 bases). The germline V gene encodes CDR1 MNHEY and CDR2 SMNVEV (reference sequence). This CDR3 is built from 14 residues. The CDR3 region is CASSFSAGDQLQHF. DNA of the CDR3: TGTGCCAGCAGTTTTTCGGCAGGGGATCAGCTCCAGCATTTT.

The chain is built from TRBV11-2 and TRBJ2-2, with unresolved D. This CDR3 comprises 16 residues. CDR1 and CDR2 (germline): SGHAT, FQNNGV. The ends were cut back, 5 bases at V and 0 bases at J, with 13 bases in the middle. DNA for the CDR3: TGTGCCAGCAGCCGACTGACGGTACCGAACACCGGGGAGCTGTTTTTT. Protein: CASSRLTVPNTGELFF.

This clonotype was counted once. The genes are TRBV10-2 and TRBJ2-2; 8 bases agree with TRBD2. The CDR3 length is 15 residues. Trimming took 6 bases from V and 3 from J; bases not matched to a gene: 6. CDR1 is WSHSY and CDR2 is SAAADI in the germline V gene. CDR3: CASRRPGGDTGELFF. CDR3 bases: TGCGCCAGCAGGAGACCGGGGGGGGACACCGGGGAGCTGTTTTTT.

J is TRBJ2-4 and V is TRBV5-1; 9 bases are a match to TRBD1. CDR1 is SGHRS and CDR2 is YFSETQ in the germline V gene. The CDR3 is made up of 16 amino acids. The V gene end was trimmed by 4 bases and the J gene end by 1 base; junction bases not matched to a gene: 6. CDR3 in amino acids: CASSDGQGSAKNIQYF. CDR3 nucleotides: TGCGCCAGCAGCGACGGACAGGGGAGCGCCAAAAACATTCAGTACTTC.

Remarks on this clonotype: This likely comes from a read error, as the CDR3 has no conserved phenylalanine or tryptophan at its end. The chain has TRBV11-2 and TRBJ1-5, with 8 bases fitting TRBD1. The J segment lost 2 bases and the V segment lost 5 bases, leaving 5 bases of the junction unmatched. The CDR3 is made up of 15 amino acids. CDR1 is SGHAT, CDR2 FQNNGV, per germline. CDR3 nucleotides: TGTGCCAGCAGCGTGTCGGGACAGGGCAATCAGCCCCAGCATCTT. It translates to CASSVSGQGNQPQHL.

This clonotype was detected a few times. The rearrangement joins TRBV12-3 or TRBV12-4 to TRBJ2-3; 9 nucleotides line up with TRBD2. CDR3 length: 15 residues. V shed 7 bases and J 10 bases; nucleotides not matched to a gene: 15. The CDR3 is CASTNSGGPAVAQYF. The CDR3 bases are TGTGCCAGCACTAACAGCGGGGGGCCCGCCGTGGCGCAGTATTTT.

The V and J genes are TRBV29-1 and TRBJ1-1; 11 nucleotides line up with TRBD1. The CDR3 spans 13 residues. Germline assignment: CDR1 SQVTM and CDR2 ANQGSEA. V shed 7 bases and J 3 bases; nucleotides not matched to a gene: 4. Here the CDR3 reads CSAGQGADTEAFF. DNA for the CDR3: TGCAGCGCCGGACAGGGGGCGGACACTGAAGCTTTCTTT.

In this sample, this clonotype turned up a few times. The CDR3 nucleotides read TGTGCCAGCAGTTACCGCGGCGGGACGCAAGGCTACGAGCAGTACTTC. Its protein product is CASSYRGGTQGYEQYF. The chain carries TRBV6-5 and TRBJ2-7; D possibly corresponds to TRBD2 (6 bases). The ends were cut back, 2 bases at V and 3 bases at J, with 17 bases in the middle. The CDR3 has 16 residues. The germline V gene has CDR1 MNHEY and CDR2 SVGAGI.

This clonotype was picked up a small number of times. The chain has TRBV29-1 and TRBJ1-2; 7 positions match TRBD1. The CDR3 is 16 residues long. V shed 4 bases, J shed 3 bases, and the junction held 14 bases outside the gene matches. Germline V CDR1 and CDR2: SQVTM, ANQGSEA. The CDR3 is CSVGTRLRGRDYGYTF. The CDR3 DNA reads as TGCAGCGTTGGGACCCGGTTAAGGGGGCGCGACTATGGCTACACCTTC.